This T cell receptor (beta chain) is drawn from a study of blood T cell repertoires in COVID-19. TCRdb keeps only in-frame clones here, not all; method: immunoSEQ multiplex PCR. Of 200,000 or so clones listed, approximately 79% are singletons. Germline CDR1 is KGHSH and CDR2 is LQKENI. V lost 4 bases and J lost 5; bases outside the gene matches: 4. CDR3 length equals 14 residues. The specimen sequenced was peripheral blood. The TCR originated in a man aged 55 to 70 with active or convalescent COVID-19. This chain uses TRBV18 with TRBJ2-2, with 7 bases that match TRBD1. The CDR3 DNA sequence: TGTGCCAGCTCACAGGGGGCGAGTACCGGGGAGCTGTTTTTT. Translated: CASSQGASTGELFF.